The text below deals with one TCR beta chain. The CDR3 contains 15 residues. Germline V gene sequence: CDR1 MGHDK, CDR2 SYGVNS. V was trimmed by 6 bases and J by 9 bases, leaving 23 bases between them. This sample is drawn from a study of regulatory T cells in long-lasting Graves disease. Time point of the sample: newly diagnosed GD, antithyroid drugs for less than 3 months. From RNA extracted from PBMCs, the TCR library was made. In building TCR beta libraries, iRepertoire HTBI primers were used together with Arm-PCR of CDR3 regions. TCRdb itself ran the multiplex PCR reads through MiXCR, one entry per CDR3 protein. The sample carries more than 400,000 distinct CDR3 sequences, about a sixth recorded once. The data also belong to a second study, concerning T cells in Graves' hyperthyroidism and ophthalmopathy. From that paper: The TCR CDR3 first-round RT-PCR relied on the HTBI primer set. A 13 V-J model separated ophthalmopathy from stable hyperthyroidism.

The rearrangement uses TRBV25-1 and TRBJ2-5; a weak D match, TRBD1 (6 bases). The receptor was isolated from a woman between 25 and 40 years old with Graves disease. The sequencing used peripheral blood mononuclear cells (PBMCs), collected at new diagnosis, from a patient treated with antithyroid drugs. CDR3 loop: CASRAEDTAKGAQYF. In DNA, the CDR3 is TGTGCCAGCAGGGCGGAGGACACTGCCAAGGGGGCCCAGTACTTC.